The clone carrying this T cell receptor beta chain is large (0.1 to 1%) in the sample. Antigen unknown. The record originates from a study of spatial heterogeneity in lung cancer. Study at large: The study found that TCR transcript counts in tumor regions correlated strongly with a matched bulk RNA-seq T cell module score. Study results and limitations: Counts of expanded alpha and beta TCRs within tumors tracked the tumor nonsynonymous mutation count.

MiXCR was run by TCRdb on the 5' RACE reads, yielding one entry per CDR3 protein. The table includes 1,500 to 2,000 distinct CDR3 sequences, roughly 5% detected once. Trimming cost V 6 bases and J 0 bases, with 12 bases left between them. The CDR3 runs 15 residues. Germline CDR1 is MDHEN and CDR2 is SYDVKM. Time point here: sample taken at primary tumor resection. The sample in question was lung tumor tissue, obtained at surgery. This TCR was recovered from a male donor with early-stage non-small cell lung cancer. V usage is TRBV28 and J usage is TRBJ2-1; TRBD1 is a possible D gene (6 bases). As DNA, the CDR3 is TGTGCCAGCAGGGTACAGGGACCCTCCTACAATGAGCAGTTCTTC. Residues: CASRVQGPSYNEQFF.